The T cell receptor (beta chain) described here comes from a study of blood T cells in healthy people across ages (dated by TCRdb to about 2015). The study in broad terms: In model experiments, roughly one uniquely barcoded TCR beta cDNA molecule per two T cells was captured by template switching. To track age-related changes in TCR beta repertoire diversity, the study relied on deep sequencing normalized with unique cDNA molecular identifiers. Four age groups were formed from the donors: young (average around 15 years), middle-aged (less than 40), aged (approximately 60) and long-lived (around 80). Using the same blood draw, the study looked at two additional independent replicas of 1 million unique cDNA reads for two donors, one aged 18 to 30 and the other aged 80 or older. General study outcomes and caveats: Estimates of total diversity from one million sequenced T cells were regarded as lower bounds and underestimates. Compared with the aged group, the long-lived group had more naive CD4+ T cells, fewer expanded clones and increased TCR diversity, a pattern suggesting age selection. Since profiling was done on bulk unsorted PBMCs, naive and antigen-experienced compartments could not be conclusively compared. Observed TCR beta diversity per million T cells fell roughly linearly with age, and a significant reduction was already apparent by age about 43. Donor CMV infection status was unknown, potentially confounding age-related changes in expanded clonotypes. Observed TCR beta diversity correlated strongly with the percentage of naive T cells measured by flow cytometry.

Its CDR3 holds 14 amino acids, cysteine through phenylalanine. Only CDR3 DNA is held: 42 bases, read in frame from base 1. The junction shows trimming of 0 bases on V and 9 bases on J, plus 10 bases between the germline ends. Based on the germline V gene (reference sequence), the CDR1 and CDR2 sequences are SGHKS and YYEKEE. Library prep was done by 5' RACE. The run used an Illumina HiSeq 2500. A second about 7 to 11 cycle PCR used a sample-barcoded 5' primer and a J-beta primer mix. A unique molecular identifier was introduced onto each TCR beta cDNA molecule by a template-switch 5' adaptor carrying 12 random nucleotides. Each sample yielded at least 2.5 million CDR3-containing paired-end reads. All of the RNA was converted into first-strand cDNA using the Mint cDNA synthesis kit, with a TRBC-specific oligonucleotide serving as the primer. Following uracil-DNA glycosylase treatment, a first 18-cycle PCR with universal primers M1SS and BC2_uni_R was performed on all cDNA. Under the source paper's analysis protocol: For normalization, 1 million high-quality reads were randomly selected from each sample, with every read carrying a distinct molecular identifier. Reads with shared molecular identifiers were discarded instead of being binned into consensus sequences. MiTCR, with a Q25 quality threshold and the strictest error-elimination algorithm, was used for CDR3 identification, clonotype clustering and error correction. A nonparametric unseen species model with Euler transformation was used to estimate a lower bound on total TCR beta diversity. In TCRdb, the public reads were trimmed at Q25 with fastp and aligned with MiXCR, with productive beta chains retained. Entries are consolidated by CDR3 protein sequence, retaining the most common genes and DNA. These V and J calls originate from TCRdb's pipeline instead of the authors' own analysis. The sample yields 900,000 to 950,000 distinct CDR3 sequences; roughly 29% were counted once. 9.5% to 13% of the sample rests with the top ten.

On this clonotype: Its antigen remains unidentified. Qualities for individual bases were not recorded, and no much larger clone is one base off.

The roughly 37 donors, aged about 6 to 100 years, were systemically healthy Caucasian individuals from Russia. Each donor gave about 11 milliliters of peripheral blood, drawn into EDTA-treated Vacutainer tubes. PBMCs were isolated by Ficoll-Paque density-gradient centrifugation, with at least 7 million obtained per sample. Trizol reagent was used to extract total RNA from the PBMCs, yielding at least 5.5 micrograms per sample. The percentages of naive CD45RAhigh/CD27high T cells were determined by flow cytometry on a PBMC aliquot from every donor. The same sample was also used in a study of T cells of mothers and their children. As the second publication notes: Nine systemically healthy Caucasian individuals served as donors, namely three mothers together with their six children. cDNA synthesis used all of the extracted RNA, with roughly 1.5 ug of RNA in each 15 ul reaction. In the second PCR, the M1S primer added sample barcodes and 2-4 random nucleotides. Over 8 million TCR beta CDR3 reads were obtained for each mother, and around 2.7 million reads were obtained for each child. Thymic selection similarly shapes TCR recombination output in related and unrelated pairs, with minor effect from inherited differences. Related mother-child pairs always showed normalized repertoire overlap that was slightly higher than in unrelated mother-child pairs, though the difference was never significant. Persistent microchimeric T cell clones were not detected, at a sensitivity of about 100 clones per million clonotypes. To look for features that set related mother-child pairs apart from unrelated individuals, the researchers ran deep NGS to compare the TCR beta repertoires of mothers and children. The mean age was around 42 +/- 4 years for the mothers and roughly 11 +/- 4 years for the children. After adapters were ligated using NEBNext reagents, the libraries underwent 100+100 nt paired-end sequencing on an Illumina HiSeq 2000. To avoid cross-contamination, the mother libraries and the child libraries were prepared a month apart and sequenced in separate runs. For each donor, between roughly 500,000 and 2,100,000 distinct TCR beta clonotypes were identified. Naive TCR beta clonotypes were estimated from low-frequency clonotypes matched to each donor's FACS-determined naive share, without sorting.

The sequencing input was blood. This clonotype originated in a woman between 35 and 50 years old in good health. The rearranged segments are TRBV5-5 and TRBJ1-6; TRBD1 could be the D gene, as 6 bases match. The CDR3 corresponds to CASSLGIQGSPLHF. The DNA sequence is given as TGTGCCAGCAGCTTGGGAATACAGGGTTCACCCCTCCACTTT. Beyond the CDR3, the reference TRBV5-5 and TRBJ1-6 genes provide the residues; the full variable domain reads: DAGVTQSPTHLIKTRGQQVTLRCSPISGHKSVSWYQQVLGQGPQFIFQYYEKEERGRGNFPDRFSARQFPNYSSELNVNALLLGDSALYLCASSLGIQGSPLHFGNGTRLTVT.